These 15 T cell receptor beta chains originate from one sample sequenced in a study of T cell clonotyping in hematopoietic cell transplantation. Noted time point: recipient sample about 28 days before transplant, after cytoreduction. Profiling relied on immunoSEQ multiplex PCR, and the TCRdb table lists in-frame clones only, not all of them. The table has approximately 5,000 clones, approximately 81% seen once. The material was peripheral blood mononuclear cells, obtained before stem cell transplant. The source is a man aged 60 to 69 with acute myeloid leukemia. Some clones in this sample may be carry-over from other donors' samples.

The chain joins TRBV14 to TRBJ2-5; weak D call: TRBD2 (6 bases). The germline CDR1 and CDR2 sequences are SGHDN and FVKESK. V was clipped by 4 bases and J by 2 bases, with 17 bases between them. This CDR3 comprises 16 residues. CDR3 coding DNA: TGTGCCAGCAGCCGTCGTTGGGACTTCCGGCAAGAGACCCAGTACTTC. It is translated as CASSRRWDFRQETQYF.

The chain employs TRBV12-5 and TRBJ1-6; 8 bases are shared with TRBD1. This CDR3 has 16 residues. The germline V gene has CDR1 LGHNT and CDR2 FRNRAP. V trimming: 5 bases; J trimming: 3 bases; junction bases outside the gene matches: 6. Here the CDR3 DNA reads TGTGCTAGTGGTACAACAGGGGGACACTATAATTCACCCCTCCACTTT. Translating it yields CASGTTGGHYNSPLHF. The variable domain in full, completed from reference TRBV12-5 and TRBJ1-6, reads DARVTQTPRHKVTEMGQEVTMRCQPILGHNTVFWYRQTMMQGLELLAYFRNRAPLDDSGMPKDRFSAEMPDATLATLKIQPSEPRDSAVYFCASGTTGGHYNSPLHFGNGTRLTVT.

The chain carries TRBV30 and TRBJ1-4; 10 bases match TRBD1. CDR3 size: 15 residues. With 3 bases clipped from V and 3 bases from J, the junction kept 4 bases outside the gene matches. The V gene's germline CDR1 is GTSNPN and CDR2 SVGIG (reference sequence). The CDR3 region has the DNA TGTGCCTGGAGCAGGACAGGGGGGTCTAATGAAAAACTGTTTTTT. It is translated as CAWSRTGGSNEKLFF.

The chain employs TRBV30 and TRBJ1-4, with TRBD1 as a possible D gene (6 bases). V lost 0 bases and J lost 12, with 11 bases in between. CDR1 is GTSNPN and CDR2 is SVGIG in the germline V gene (reference sequence). The CDR3 is 12 amino acids. This CDR3 reads CAWSVRGLELFF. CDR3 bases: TGTGCCTGGAGTGTACGGGGGCTAGAACTGTTTTTT.

The V and J genes are TRBV27 and TRBJ2-3; 13 nucleotides align to TRBD2. Looked up from germline, CDR1 is MNHEY and CDR2 is SMNVEV (reference sequence). This CDR3 has 17 amino acids. V was clipped by 5 bases and J by 3 bases; unmatched bases: 8. The CDR3 spells CASSRSGLAGATDTQYF. The CDR3 DNA sequence: TGTGCCAGCAGTCGATCCGGACTAGCGGGAGCAACAGATACGCAGTATTTT.

This chain connects TRBV10-2 to TRBJ2-4; 15 nucleotides match TRBD2. J was trimmed by 2 bases and V by 7 bases; bases with no gene match: 6. CDR3 length: 17 residues. CDR1 is WSHSY, CDR2 SAAADI, per germline. Here the CDR3 reads CASTGLAGGPTKNIQYF. CDR3 nucleotide sequence: TGCGCCAGCACCGGACTAGCGGGAGGGCCTACCAAAAACATTCAGTACTTC.

The chain carries TRBV5-1 and TRBJ1-3; D uncertain. V lost 0 bases and J lost 5, with 15 bases in between. Germline V lookup: CDR1 SGHRS, CDR2 YFSETQ. The CDR3 is 16 amino acids. CDR3 in amino acids: CASSLAPEAARNTIYF. CDR3 coding DNA: TGCGCCAGCAGCTTGGCACCAGAAGCAGCGAGAAACACCATATATTTT.

This rearrangement joins TRBV28 to TRBJ2-1; perhaps TRBD2 as D (6 bases). Per germline, CDR1 MDHEN and CDR2 SYDVKM. The V and J ends lost 7 bases and 3 bases respectively, with 22 bases between them. The CDR3 sequence is 17 residues long. The CDR3 sequence: CASKNLADMGGYNEQFF. As DNA, the CDR3 is TGTGCCAGCAAAAACCTGGCCGATATGGGGGGCTACAATGAGCAGTTCTTC.

CDR3 protein: CASSVIQGTAYNEQFF. CDR3 sequence (DNA): TGTGCCAGCAGCGTAATTCAAGGGACGGCCTACAATGAGCAGTTCTTC. The rearrangement joins TRBV9 to TRBJ2-1; D is perhaps TRBD1 or TRBD2 (5 bases each). V lost 1 base, J lost 2 bases, and 13 bases lay in between. Germline lookup yields CDR1 SGDLS and CDR2 YYNGEE. CDR3 length equals 16 residues.

The chain combines TRBV6-5 with TRBJ1-2, with D uncertain. V was trimmed by 0 bases and J by 4 bases, leaving 12 bases between them. Germline CDR1 reads MNHEY; CDR2 reads SVGAGI. The CDR3 length is 15 residues. The CDR3 DNA sequence: TGTGCCAGCAGTTACTCGAGGCTGATGTCCTATGGCTACACCTTC. Its translation is CASSYSRLMSYGYTF.

This clone appeared a single time. The J gene is TRBJ1-6, the V gene TRBV18; 7 bases line up with TRBD1. This CDR3 spans 18 amino acids. The germline V gene encodes CDR1 KGHSH and CDR2 LQKENI. V was clipped by 3 bases and J by 0 bases; unmatched bases: 8. The CDR3 sequence is CASSPYEGASSYNSPLHF. The CDR3 DNA is TGTGCCAGCTCACCTTACGAGGGGGCGAGCTCCTATAATTCACCCCTCCACTTT.

The count of this clone is one. The V gene is TRBV28, the J gene TRBJ2-7; tentatively, D is TRBD1 (5 bases). Trimming cost V 3 bases and J 2 bases, with 8 bases left between them. CDR1 is MDHEN, CDR2 SYDVKM, per germline. The CDR3 is made up of 13 amino acids. This CDR3 is CASSLARAYEQYF. CDR3 coding DNA: TGTGCCAGCAGTTTGGCCAGGGCCTACGAGCAGTACTTC.

The chain uses TRBV2 and TRBJ2-5; TRBD1 aligns across 7 bases. This CDR3 has 14 residues. Germline V gene lookup returns CDR1 SNHLY and CDR2 FYNNEI. J gave up 3 bases and V 6 bases, and 7 bases lay outside the gene matches. The CDR3 nucleotides are TGTGCCAGCAGGACCACAGGGGTCGAAGAGACCCAGTACTTC. It is translated as CASRTTGVEETQYF.

There are a few counts of this clone. This rearrangement joins TRBV27 to TRBJ1-2, with a possible D match to TRBD1 (6 bases). This CDR3 region has 15 residues. Trimming pared 5 bases from V and 4 bases from J, leaving 17 bases between. Germline-derived CDR1 and CDR2 are MNHEY and SMNVEV (reference sequence). The CDR3, as DNA: TGTGCCAGCAGTCCGTCGACAGGAGCTGCCTATGGCTACACCTTC. As protein: CASSPSTGAAYGYTF.

The chain carries TRBV7-2 and TRBJ2-7, with D unresolved. The germline V gene encodes CDR1 SGHTA and CDR2 FQGNSA. Trimming left V 2 bases short and J 7 bases short, with 12 bases between. This CDR3 spans 13 amino acids. CDR3 loop: CASSLRATWEQYF. Here the CDR3 DNA reads TGTGCCAGCAGCTTAAGAGCCACCTGGGAGCAGTACTTC.